This TCR beta chain is from a study of cytomegalovirus exposure and HLA in healthy donors. Findings and limits, study-wide: For most TCR beta V segments, an earlier analysis put the productive rate at about 90% or about 30% of the time. Later analysis demonstrated an association between a missense DCLRE1C variant and TCR beta V- and J-gene trimming. Specificity of three CMV-associated chains for CMV antigens was verified in vitro.

About this clone itself: Its antigen remains unidentified.

In the PCR, 60 Vbeta and 13 Jbeta primers were used. Data came from immunoSEQ multiplex PCR; TCRdb stores just in-frame clones and leaves some out. This sample has 90,000 to 110,000 clones, with more than 60% found just once. V lost 3 bases and J 5 bases, leaving 22 bases between the germline ends. Per germline, CDR1 LGHNA and CDR2 YNFKEQ. The CDR3 has 18 amino acids. The source material was PBMCs. The receptor was derived from a woman aged 40 to 55 in good health and CMV-seropositive. V gene TRBV4-2 combines with J gene TRBJ2-2; the D gene is possibly TRBD2 (7 bases). This chain's CDR3 is CASSHPRGGLLPTGELFF. The CDR3 region has the DNA TGTGCCAGCAGCCACCCTAGGGGGGGTCTTCTTCCGACCGGGGAGCTGTTTTTT.